The 21 T cell receptor beta chains below come from one sample, sequenced in a study of blood T cell repertoires in COVID-19 (dated by TCRdb to about 2020). Receptors were amplified or captured by the immunoSEQ multiplex PCR assay. TCRdb took over this immuneACCESS table, retaining in-frame rearrangements with V and J assigned. Such tables are incomplete; in checked studies, under half of the missing clones stem from an unresolved V gene, and the remainder is unexplained. The sample table shows 200,000 to 250,000 clones, and roughly 80% are seen once. The ten largest make up around 3.3% of the sample. The sequenced material came from peripheral blood. The receptors here all came from a woman aged 18-29 years with acute or convalescent COVID-19.

V usage is TRBV7-2 and J usage is TRBJ2-5, with TRBD2 matching 11 bases. This CDR3 has 18 amino acids. The V and J ends lost 2 bases and 1 base, in that order; junction bases with no gene match: 9. Germline loops: CDR1 SGHTA, CDR2 FQGNSA. CDR3 bases: TGTGCCAGCAGCTTACCCCTAGCGGGAGGTGGGCGCCAAGAGACCCAGTACTTC. Amino acids: CASSLPLAGGGRQETQYF.

V is TRBV14 and J is TRBJ2-5; a weak D match, TRBD2 (5 bases). This CDR3 has 15 amino acids. Deletions cut 1 base from V and 3 bases from J, with 12 bases between. Germline V gene sequence: CDR1 SGHDN, CDR2 FVKESK. CDR3 sequence reads: CASSQGVAREETQYF. CDR3 DNA: TGTGCCAGCAGCCAAGGGGTAGCGAGAGAAGAGACCCAGTACTTC.

There are a few counts of this clone. The genes are TRBV4-3 and TRBJ1-2; D is perhaps TRBD1 (5 bases). This CDR3 is 15 amino acids long. The ends were cut back, 0 bases at V and 4 bases at J, with 12 bases in the middle. Per germline, CDR1 LGHNA and CDR2 YSLEER. CDR3 nucleotides: TGCGCCAGCAGCCAAGACATAGGGGTCCTCTATGGCTACACCTTC. This codes for CASSQDIGVLYGYTF.

CDR3 protein: CASSAGEDYGYTF. In nucleotides, the CDR3 is TGTGCCAGCAGCGCTGGCGAGGACTATGGCTACACCTTC. This chain joins TRBV6-6 and TRBJ1-2; D is unclear. CDR3 size: 13 residues. Trimming stripped 6 bases from V and 3 bases from J, with 11 bases between. The germline gives CDR1 MNHNY, CDR2 SVGAGI (reference sequence).

The chain carries TRBV9 and TRBJ2-2; 10 nucleotides line up with TRBD2. CDR1 is SGDLS, CDR2 YYNGEE, per germline. V shed 0 bases, J shed 4 bases, and the junction held 15 bases outside the gene matches. The CDR3 sequence is 20 residues long. The CDR3 bases are TGTGCCAGCAGCGTAGAATCCCTAGCGGGAGTTCTAAGGGGCACCGGGGAGCTGTTTTTT. It is translated as CASSVESLAGVLRGTGELFF.

The V and J genes are TRBV29-1 and TRBJ2-7; 8 bases match TRBD1. The CDR3 extends over 13 amino acids. V trimming: 3 bases; J trimming: 3 bases; junction bases outside the gene matches: 4. Germline V gene data show CDR1 as SQVTM and CDR2 as ANQGSEA. The CDR3 is CSVEGQADYEQYF. The CDR3 DNA follows: TGCAGCGTTGAGGGACAGGCTGACTACGAGCAGTACTTC.

J is TRBJ2-7 and V is TRBV28; 8 nucleotides agree with TRBD1. Germline trimming cut 6 bases from V and 5 bases from J; bases unmatched to any gene: 9. This CDR3 has 14 amino acids. The germline V gene has CDR1 MDHEN and CDR2 SYDVKM. The CDR3 region has the DNA TGTGCCAGCAGGGGGACAGGACCAGTACACGAGCAGTACTTC. It is translated as CASRGTGPVHEQYF.

The chain couples TRBV6-5 to TRBJ1-2, with no clear D. The germline CDR1 and CDR2 sequences are MNHEY and SVGAGI. There are 15 residues in the CDR3. V shed 6 bases and J shed 0 bases, with 14 bases lying between them. The CDR3 nucleotides are TGTGCCAGCAGGCTAGGAATAGACCCTAACTATGGCTACACCTTC. This translates into CASRLGIDPNYGYTF.

This clone was recorded only once. The chain combines TRBV12-3 or TRBV12-4 with TRBJ2-7; 7 bases are shared with TRBD1. This CDR3 is 13 amino acids long. Germline trimming cut 5 bases from V and 4 bases from J; bases unmatched to any gene: 5. CDR3 protein: CASSATGPYEQYF. CDR3 in DNA: TGTGCCAGCAGTGCGACAGGGCCTTACGAGCAGTACTTC.

J is TRBJ2-6 and V is TRBV3-1 (or the pseudogene TRBV3-2), with a tentative D call TRBD1 (6 bases). Trimming stripped 3 bases from V and 5 bases from J, with 20 bases between. The germline gives CDR1 LGHDT, CDR2 YNNKEL (reference sequence). The CDR3 has 18 residues. CDR3 residues: CASSHLQGITSRANVLTF. The CDR3 DNA is TGTGCCAGCAGCCACCTACAGGGAATAACCTCCAGGGCCAACGTCCTGACTTTC.

This chain uses TRBV7-3 with TRBJ2-2, with TRBD2 matching over 7 bases. With 6 bases clipped from V and 7 bases from J, the junction kept 5 bases outside the gene matches. The V gene's germline CDR1 is SGHTA and CDR2 FQGTGA. The CDR3 extends over 13 amino acids. CDR3 region: CASSRLAIGELFF. The CDR3 coding sequence is TGTGCCAGCAGTCGACTAGCCATCGGGGAGCTGTTTTTT. Together with reference TRBV7-3 and TRBJ2-2, the CDR3 gives the full variable domain: GAGVSQTPSNKVTEKGKYVELRCDPISGHTALYWYRQSLGQGPEFLIYFQGTGAADDSGLPNDRFFAVRPEGSVSTLKIQRTERGDSAVYLCASSRLAIGELFFGEGSRLTVL.

The V call is TRBV21-1, the J call TRBJ2-7; the table's D gene call, TRBD2, was not cross checked with the DNA. TRBV21-1 is a pseudogene locus. There are 16 residues in the CDR3. As DNA, the CDR3 is TGTGCCAGCAGCAAGAGACTAGCGGGAGAATCCTACGAGCAGTACTTC. As protein: CASSKRLAGESYEQYF.

This clone was seen only once. The V and J genes are TRBV28 and TRBJ2-1, with 13 bases matching TRBD2. Germline loops: CDR1 MDHEN, CDR2 SYDVKM. J was trimmed by 1 base and V by 2 bases; bases with no gene match: 5. The CDR3 contains 18 residues. The DNA of the CDR3 is TGTGCCAGCAGTTTAGGGACTAGCGGGAAAATATCCTACAATGAGCAGTTCTTC. Protein sequence: CASSLGTSGKISYNEQFF.

The chain links TRBV2 to TRBJ2-2, with a tentative D call TRBD2 (6 bases). CDR3 length equals 15 residues. Germline loops: CDR1 SNHLY, CDR2 FYNNEI. The V and J ends lost 6 bases and 0 bases respectively, with 11 bases between them. DNA of the CDR3: TGTGCCAGCAGAGGGGACTCTACGAACACCGGGGAGCTGTTTTTT. Its translation is CASRGDSTNTGELFF. The variable domain in full, with the rest retrieved from reference TRBV2 and TRBJ2-2, is EPEVTQTPSHQVTQMGQEVILRCVPISNHLYFYWYRQILGQKVEFLVSFYNNEISEKSEIFDDQFSVERPDGSNFTLKIRSTKLEDSAMYFCASRGDSTNTGELFFGEGSRLTVL.

The V call is TRBV6-5, the J call TRBJ1-2; no clear D gene. Germline V CDR1 and CDR2: MNHEY, SVGAGI. The V end lost 6 bases, the J end lost 4 bases, and 9 bases lay between the germline ends. The CDR3 has 12 amino acids. CDR3 nucleotides: TGTGCCAGCAGACAACAGATCTATGGCTACACCTTC. Translation gives CASRQQIYGYTF.

This clone was counted a few times. The chain is built from TRBV11-2 and TRBJ2-7, with TRBD2 identical over 15 bases. V was pared by 5 bases and J by 6 bases, with 14 bases of the junction left unmatched. The CDR3 totals 18 residues. Germline V lookup: CDR1 SGHAT, CDR2 FQNNGV. CDR3 nucleotides: TGTGCCAGCAGCATGGTACCCGGACTAGCGGGAGGGCCTCGCGAGCAGTACTTC. It is translated as CASSMVPGLAGGPREQYF. The whole variable domain, remainder taken from reference TRBV11-2 and TRBJ2-7, is EAGVAQSPRYKIIEKRQSVAFWCNPISGHATLYWYQQILGQGPKLLIQFQNNGVVDDSQLPKDRFSAERLKGVDSTLKIQPAKLEDSAVYLCASSMVPGLAGGPREQYFGPGTRLTVT.

The V call is TRBV6-1, the J call TRBJ2-1; 10 bases agree with TRBD2. The CDR3 length is 18 residues. Unmatched junction bases numbered 6, after V lost 1 base and J lost 0 bases. Germline V CDR1 and CDR2: MNHNS, SASEGT. CDR3 sequence reads: CASSEGWLAGVSYNEQFF. Written as DNA, the CDR3 is TGTGCCAGCAGTGAAGGATGGCTAGCGGGAGTCTCCTACAATGAGCAGTTCTTC.

The rearrangement joins TRBV2 to TRBJ2-2, with 7 positions matching TRBD2. This CDR3 contains 14 residues. Trimming removed 8 bases from V and 5 bases from J; junction bases left unmatched: 8. CDR1 and CDR2 (germline): SNHLY, FYNNEI. The CDR3 coding sequence is TGTGCCAGCTGTCGCGGGAGTGATACCGGGGAGCTGTTTTTT. Translating gives CASCRGSDTGELFF.

The rearrangement uses TRBV4-2 and TRBJ2-1; 9 nucleotides match TRBD2. Germline V CDR1 and CDR2: LGHNA, YNFKEQ. CDR3 length: 16 amino acids. The ends lost 4 bases at V and 3 bases at J; junction bases unmatched: 7. The CDR3 reads CASSLRLADNYNEQFF. CDR3 nucleotides: TGTGCCAGCAGCCTCCGACTAGCGGATAACTACAATGAGCAGTTCTTC.

J is TRBJ2-5 and V is TRBV29-1, with D uncertain. Trimming shortened V by 0 bases and J by 6 bases, and 5 bases separated the two germline ends. Germline values: CDR1 SQVTM, CDR2 ANQGSEA. This CDR3 has 11 amino acids. CDR3 DNA: TGCAGCGTTGAAGATCGTCAGACCCAGTACTTC. It encodes CSVEDRQTQYF.

V is TRBV7-9 and J is TRBJ1-2; 7 bases align to TRBD1. Trimming took 1 base from V and 4 from J; bases not matched to a gene: 6. The CDR3 loop spans 15 amino acids. The V gene's germline CDR1 is SEHNR and CDR2 FQNEAQ (reference sequence). The CDR3 coding sequence is TGTGCCAGCAGCTTAGGTTCGGGACAGACCTATGGCTACACCTTC. Translation gives CASSLGSGQTYGYTF.